A selection of T cell receptor beta chains follows, all from one sample in a study of cytomegalovirus exposure and HLA in healthy donors. Assay used: immunoSEQ multiplex PCR; TCRdb lists only in-frame clones, some missing. The repertoire holds roughly 120,000 clones, 70% seen once, with about 9% in the top ten. The sequencing input was PBMCs. These receptors all come from a man aged 25 to 40 in good health and CMV-seropositive. Each CDR3 is given with its conserved first and last residue. The D gene is left open where the match is weak. Expanded clones are given a class, and other clones once, few, many or no size at all.

size,D,J,V,DNA,CDR3
.,TRBD1,TRBJ1-2,TRBV11-2,TGTGCCAGCAGCACGCGTCCGGGACAGTTAATTCATGGCTACACCTTC,CASSTRPGQLIHGYTF
.,TRBD2,TRBJ2-7,TRBV7-8,TGTGCCAGCACTCCACGGGGGGGCCGCGAGCAGTACTTC,CASTPRGGREQYF
.,TRBD2,TRBJ2-1,TRBV9,TGTGCCAGCAGCGATGGGACTAGGGGCTACAATGAGCAGTTCTTC,CASSDGTRGYNEQFF
.,.,TRBJ2-3,TRBV5-4,TGTGCCAGCAGCCGACGTGGGGGGGCCGCAGATACGCAGTATTTT,CASSRRGGAADTQYF
.,.,TRBJ1-1,TRBV21-1,TGTGCCAGCAGCAAGGGACAGGCAACCCCCGAAGCTTTCTTT,CASSKGQATPEAFF
.,TRBD2,TRBJ2-1,TRBV4-3,TGCGCCAGCAGCCAAGATCTAGCGGGAATCTACAATGAGCAGTTCTTC,CASSQDLAGIYNEQFF
few,.,TRBJ1-4,TRBV4-1,TGCGCCAGCAGCCAAGCGCCAGGGGTTGAAAAACTGTTTTTT,CASSQAPGVEKLFF
.,.,TRBJ1-1,TRBV28,TGTGCCAGCAGTTTGATAGGGGTTCGGGGGAGGGGGGACACTGAAGCTTTCTTT,CASSLIGVRGRGDTEAFF
few,TRBD1,TRBJ2-1,TRBV12-5,TGTGCTAGTGGTTCTAACAGGGGGCGGGCCTACAATGAGCAGTTCTTC,CASGSNRGRAYNEQFF
.,.,TRBJ2-1,TRBV7-2,TGTGCCAGCAGCTTAGTTACTAGGTCTAACTCCTACAATGAGCAGTTCTTC,CASSLVTRSNSYNEQFF
.,TRBD2,TRBJ2-3,TRBV9,TGTGCCAGCAGCGTACGGGTAGCGGGGGTTCTGGAAGGACCGCAGTATTTT,CASSVRVAGVLEGPQYF
.,.,TRBJ1-3,TRBV14,TGTGCCAGCAGCCAGCACTCTTCCTCTGGAAACACCATATATTTT,CASSQHSSSGNTIYF
.,.,TRBJ1-5,TRBV19,TGTGCCAGTAGTATAGACAGGGAACAGCCCCAGCATTTT,CASSIDREQPQHF
few,.,TRBJ1-5,TRBV11-2,TGTGCCAGCAGCTTAGACGGTCGTCAGCCCCAGCATTTT,CASSLDGRQPQHF
few,.,TRBJ1-3,TRBV5-6,TGTGCCAGCAGCTTAGGGGGGGGACCCAGCTCTGGAAACACCATATATTTT,CASSLGGGPSSGNTIYF
.,.,TRBJ2-2,TRBV9,TGTGCCAGCAGCGTACCAGGACTAACGAACACCGGGGAGCTGTTTTTT,CASSVPGLTNTGELFF
few,.,TRBJ2-7,TRBV7-8,TGTGCCAGTGCCACGGGGAGAGAGGAGCAGTACTTC,CASATGREEQYF
.,TRBD1,TRBJ1-1,TRBV4-1,TGCGCCAGCAGCCACCTTCATTCCCTCGGGACAGGGGGCGTAAGCACTGAAGCTTTCTTT,CASSHLHSLGTGGVSTEAFF
.,.,TRBJ1-5,TRBV19,TGTGCCGGTAGTATAGATCGAAGGGGGGGGAATCAGCCCCAGCATTTT,CAGSIDRRGGNQPQHF
.,.,TRBJ2-1,TRBV9,TGTGCCAGCAGTGGAGGGTACAATGAGCAGTTCTTC,CASSGGYNEQFF
few,.,TRBJ1-6,TRBV4-3,TGCGCCAGCAGCCAAGAATATCGGCCAGGCCATAATTCACCCCTCCACTTT,CASSQEYRPGHNSPLHF
few,TRBD1,TRBJ1-1,TRBV7-9,TGTGCCAGCAGCCCCGAGGTCAGGGGGGCTGAAGCTTTCTTT,CASSPEVRGAEAFF
.,TRBD1,TRBJ2-7,TRBV19,TGTGCCAGTAGTAGGGACAGGGGTTCCTACGAGCAGTACTTC,CASSRDRGSYEQYF
.,TRBD1,TRBJ1-1,TRBV7-2,TGTGCCAGCAGCTTTTCCAGGGGGACTGAAGCTTTCTTT,CASSFSRGTEAFF
.,.,TRBJ1-5,TRBV7-2,TGTGCCAGCAGCTTCACAGGGAATAGCAATCAGCCCCAGCATTTT,CASSFTGNSNQPQHF
.,.,TRBJ1-5,TRBV19,TGTGCCAGTAGTTCTTCCGTGAATCAGCCCCAGCATTTT,CASSSSVNQPQHF
.,TRBD1,TRBJ2-7,TRBV5-1,TGCGCCAGCAGGCCCGGGACAGGGTACGAGCAGTACTTC,CASRPGTGYEQYF
few,TRBD2,TRBJ2-1,TRBV29-1,TGCAGCGTTGATCTTGCGGGAGTACGCAATGAGCAGTTCTTC,CSVDLAGVRNEQFF
.,.,TRBJ2-1,TRBV7-7,TGTGCTAGCAGTGGCGCGGGACCCGGTGGAAATGAGCAGTTCTTC,CASSGAGPGGNEQFF
few,TRBD2,TRBJ2-3,TRBV18,TGTGCCAGCTCACCCGGCCTAGGCGGGGGGGCTCTCACAGATACGCAGTATTTT,CASSPGLGGGALTDTQYF
few,.,TRBJ1-6,TRBV28,TGTGCCAGCAGTCCGGTGAAGTCACCCCTCCACTTT,CASSPVKSPLHF
.,.,TRBJ2-1,TRBV5-1,TGCGCCAGCAGCTTGGGGTCAGGGGCCGGAATCAATGAGCAGTTCTTC,CASSLGSGAGINEQFF
.,TRBD2,TRBJ2-2,TRBV11-2,TGTGCCAGCAGCTTCCGGGGAGCGGGGGCCGGGGAGCTGTTTTTT,CASSFRGAGAGELFF
.,.,TRBJ2-7,TRBV12-5,TGTGCTAGTGGTTTGGTATCGAGCGAGCAGTACTTC,CASGLVSSEQYF
.,.,TRBJ1-2,TRBV12-2,TGTGCAAGTCGCGCGGGGGAGGCGGGACAGGGATGTGGCTACACCTTC,CASRAGEAGQGCGYTF
.,.,TRBJ2-3,TRBV29-1,TGCAGCGTCGCCCCAACAGGGGGGGTCACAGATACGCAGTATTTT,CSVAPTGGVTDTQYF
.,.,TRBJ1-1,TRBV27,TGTGCCAGCAGATCGGGAGTTTTGAACACTGAAGCTTTCTTT,CASRSGVLNTEAFF
.,.,TRBJ1-1,TRBV29-1,TGCAGCGTTGAACGTGACACTGAAGCTTTCTTT,CSVERDTEAFF
.,TRBD1,TRBJ1-2,TRBV28,TGTGCCAGCAGCACCGGGACAGGGAACGGAGGCTACACCTTC,CASSTGTGNGGYTF
.,TRBD1,TRBJ1-5,TRBV10-3,TGTGCCATCCAACAGGGGAGCAATCAGCCCCAGCATTTT,CAIQQGSNQPQHF